This T cell receptor beta chain was profiled in a study of blood T cell repertoires in COVID-19. Across the study: Researchers got acute and convalescent COVID-19 samples from the United States, Italy and Spain. The analysed material was cDNA or gDNA that came from T cells, B-cell-depleted T cells, or PBMCs.

In the source study's methods: By means of reference gene primer amplification, nucleated cell counts were estimated. Sequenced by immunoSEQ multiplex PCR; TCRdb stores in-frame clones only, minus some. V and J calls and clone size come straight from that table; D and trimming were deduced from the DNA. The sample includes approximately 110,000 clones, around 90% of them seen just once. V was clipped by 2 bases and J by 4 bases; unmatched bases: 6. The CDR3 is 15 amino acids. From germline, CDR1 is KGHSH and CDR2 LQKENI. The sequence derives from a woman in her 50s with active or convalescent COVID-19. Sequencing used peripheral blood. The chain employs TRBV18 and TRBJ2-5; 8 positions agree with TRBD2. The CDR3 nucleotides read TGTGCCAGCTCACCAGGCAGCGGGAGAGCAGAGACCCAGTACTTC. Its protein is CASSPGSGRAETQYF.